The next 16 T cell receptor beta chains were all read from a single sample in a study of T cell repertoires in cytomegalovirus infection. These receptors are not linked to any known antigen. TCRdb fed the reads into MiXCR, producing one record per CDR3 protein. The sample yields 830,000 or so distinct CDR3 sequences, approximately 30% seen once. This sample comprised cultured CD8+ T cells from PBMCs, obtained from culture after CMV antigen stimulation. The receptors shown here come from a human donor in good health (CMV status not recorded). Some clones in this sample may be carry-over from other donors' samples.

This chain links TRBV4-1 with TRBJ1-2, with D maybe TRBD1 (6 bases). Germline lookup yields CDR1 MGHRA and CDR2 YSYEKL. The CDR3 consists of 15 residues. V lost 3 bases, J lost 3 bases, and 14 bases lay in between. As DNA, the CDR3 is TGCGCCAGCAGCCAGGAACGACAGGACCACTATGGCTACACCTTC. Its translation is CASSQERQDHYGYTF.

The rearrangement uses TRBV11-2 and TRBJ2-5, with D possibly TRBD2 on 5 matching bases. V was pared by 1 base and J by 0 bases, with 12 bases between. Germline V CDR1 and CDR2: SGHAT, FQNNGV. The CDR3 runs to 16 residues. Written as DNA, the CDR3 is TGTGCCAGCAGCTTAGGGGAGCGGCGATACCAAGAGACCCAGTACTTC. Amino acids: CASSLGERRYQETQYF.

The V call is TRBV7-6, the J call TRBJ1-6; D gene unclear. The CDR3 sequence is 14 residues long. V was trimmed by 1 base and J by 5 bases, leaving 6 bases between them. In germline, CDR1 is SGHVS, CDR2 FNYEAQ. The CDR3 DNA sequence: TGTGCCAGCAGCTTAGAGGGCAATAATTCACCCCTCCACTTT. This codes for CASSLEGNNSPLHF.

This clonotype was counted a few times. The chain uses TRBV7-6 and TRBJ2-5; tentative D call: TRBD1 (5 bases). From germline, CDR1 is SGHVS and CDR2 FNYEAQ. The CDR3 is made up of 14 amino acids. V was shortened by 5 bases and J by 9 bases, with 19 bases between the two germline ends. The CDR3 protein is CASSPMIGVVSQYF. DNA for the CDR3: TGTGCCAGCAGCCCCATGATAGGGGTGGTCTCCCAGTACTTC.

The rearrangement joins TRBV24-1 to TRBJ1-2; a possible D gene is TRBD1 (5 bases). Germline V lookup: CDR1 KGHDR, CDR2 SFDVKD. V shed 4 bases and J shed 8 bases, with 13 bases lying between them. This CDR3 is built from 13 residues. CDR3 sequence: CATSDRNGGGYTF. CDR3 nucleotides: TGTGCCACCAGTGACCGAAACGGGGGAGGCTACACCTTC.

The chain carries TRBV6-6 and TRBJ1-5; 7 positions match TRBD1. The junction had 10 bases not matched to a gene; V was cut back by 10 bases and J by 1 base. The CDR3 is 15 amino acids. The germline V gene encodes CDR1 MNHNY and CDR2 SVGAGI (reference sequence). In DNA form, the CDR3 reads TGTGCCATCCGAGCATACAGGGGAAGCAATCAGCCCCAGCATTTT. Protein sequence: CAIRAYRGSNQPQHF.

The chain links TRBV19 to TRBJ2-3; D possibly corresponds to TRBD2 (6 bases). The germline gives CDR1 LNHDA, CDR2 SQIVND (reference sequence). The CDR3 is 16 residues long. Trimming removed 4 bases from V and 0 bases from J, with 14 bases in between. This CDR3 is CASSKTGLYSTDTQYF. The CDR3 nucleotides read TGTGCCAGTAGTAAGACGGGACTCTATAGCACAGATACGCAGTATTTT. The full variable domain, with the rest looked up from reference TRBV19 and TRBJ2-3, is DGGITQSPKYLFRKEGQNVTLSCEQNLNHDAMYWYRQDPGQGLRLIYYSQIVNDFQKGDIAEGYSVSREKKESFPLTVTSAQKNPTAFYLCASSKTGLYSTDTQYFGPGTRLTVL.

The CDR3 spells CASSFQGMDEQFF. CDR3 sequence (DNA): TGTGCCAGCAGTTTTCAGGGTATGGATGAGCAGTTCTTC. The genes are TRBV27 and TRBJ2-1, with TRBD1 as a possible D gene (5 bases). This CDR3 region has 13 residues. CDR1 MNHEY and CDR2 SMNVEV come from the germline V gene (reference sequence). Trimming removed 3 bases from V and 8 bases from J, with 11 bases in between.

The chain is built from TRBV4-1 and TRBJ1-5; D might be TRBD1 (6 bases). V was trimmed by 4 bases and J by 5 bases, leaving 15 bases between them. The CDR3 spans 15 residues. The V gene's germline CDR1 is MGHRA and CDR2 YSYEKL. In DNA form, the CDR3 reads TGCGCCAGCAGCCTGTCGACAGGCTTCGATCAGCCCCAGCATTTT. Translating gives CASSLSTGFDQPQHF.

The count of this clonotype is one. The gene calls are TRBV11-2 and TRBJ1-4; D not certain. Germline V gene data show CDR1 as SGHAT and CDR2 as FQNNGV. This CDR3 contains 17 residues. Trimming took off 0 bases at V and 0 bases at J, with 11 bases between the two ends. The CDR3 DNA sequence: TGTGCCAGCAGCTTAGAGCTAAGAATGGCAACTAATGAAAAACTGTTTTTT. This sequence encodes CASSLELRMATNEKLFF.

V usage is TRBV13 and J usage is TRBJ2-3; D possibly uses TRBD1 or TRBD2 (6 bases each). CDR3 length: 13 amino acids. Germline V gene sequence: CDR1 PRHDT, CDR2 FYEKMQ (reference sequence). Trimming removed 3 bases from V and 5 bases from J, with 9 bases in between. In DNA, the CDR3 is TGTGCCAGCAGCTTGAGGGGGGTAGATACGCAGTATTTT. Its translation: CASSLRGVDTQYF.

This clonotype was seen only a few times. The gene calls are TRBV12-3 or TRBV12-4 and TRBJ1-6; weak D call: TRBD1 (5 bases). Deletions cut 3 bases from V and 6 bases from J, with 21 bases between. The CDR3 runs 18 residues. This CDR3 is CASSFWVMRGSGNSPLHF. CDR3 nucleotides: TGTGCCAGCAGTTTTTGGGTCATGAGGGGATCGGGTAATTCACCCCTCCACTTT.

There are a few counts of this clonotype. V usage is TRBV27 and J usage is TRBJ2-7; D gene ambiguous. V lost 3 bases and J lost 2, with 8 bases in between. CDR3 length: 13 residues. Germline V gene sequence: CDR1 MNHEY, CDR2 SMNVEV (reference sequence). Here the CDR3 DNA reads TGTGCCAGCAGTTTTCAACGGCCCTACGAGCAGTACTTC. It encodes CASSFQRPYEQYF.

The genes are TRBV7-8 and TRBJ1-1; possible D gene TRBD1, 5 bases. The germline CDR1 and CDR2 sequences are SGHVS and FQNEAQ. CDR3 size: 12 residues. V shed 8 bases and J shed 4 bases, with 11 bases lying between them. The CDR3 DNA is TGTGCCAGCTACCCCAGGGCCACTGAAGCTTTCTTT. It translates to CASYPRATEAFF. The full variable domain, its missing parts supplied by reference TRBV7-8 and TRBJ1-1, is GAGVSQSPRYKVAKRGQDVALRCDPISGHVSLFWYQQALGQGPEFLTYFQNEAQLDKSGLPSDRFFAERPEGSVSTLKIQRTQQEDSAVYLCASYPRATEAFFGQGTRLTVV.

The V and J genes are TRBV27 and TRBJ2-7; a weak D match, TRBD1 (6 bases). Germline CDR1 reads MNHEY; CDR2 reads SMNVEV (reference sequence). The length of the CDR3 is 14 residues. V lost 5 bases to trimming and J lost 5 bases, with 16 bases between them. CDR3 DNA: TGTGCCAGCAGTGATAACAGGGTGGGTGACGAGCAGTACTTC. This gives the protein CASSDNRVGDEQYF.

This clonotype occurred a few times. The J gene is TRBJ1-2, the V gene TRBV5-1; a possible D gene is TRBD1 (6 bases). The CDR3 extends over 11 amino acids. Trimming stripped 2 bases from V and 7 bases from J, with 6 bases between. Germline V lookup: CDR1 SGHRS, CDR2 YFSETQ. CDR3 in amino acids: CASSFRGGYTF. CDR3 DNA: TGCGCCAGCAGCTTCAGGGGTGGCTACACCTTC.